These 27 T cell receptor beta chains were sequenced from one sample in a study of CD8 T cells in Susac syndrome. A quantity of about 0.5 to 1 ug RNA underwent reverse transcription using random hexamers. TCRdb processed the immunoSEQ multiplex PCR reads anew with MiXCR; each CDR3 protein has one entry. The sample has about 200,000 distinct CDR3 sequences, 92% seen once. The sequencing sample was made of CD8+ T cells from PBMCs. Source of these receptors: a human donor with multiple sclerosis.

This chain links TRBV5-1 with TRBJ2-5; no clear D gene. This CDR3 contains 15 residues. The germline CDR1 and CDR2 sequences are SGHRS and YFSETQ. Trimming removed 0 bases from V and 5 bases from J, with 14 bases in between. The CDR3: CASSLELPAQETQYF. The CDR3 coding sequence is TGCGCCAGCAGCTTGGAACTCCCCGCCCAGGAGACCCAGTACTTC.

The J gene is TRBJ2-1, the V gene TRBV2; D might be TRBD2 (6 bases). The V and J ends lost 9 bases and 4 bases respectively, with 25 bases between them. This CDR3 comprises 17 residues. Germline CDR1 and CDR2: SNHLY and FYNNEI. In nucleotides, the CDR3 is TGTGCCAGGGGCCCGGGCGGGATTGTCAGCATTTACAATGAGCAGTTCTTC. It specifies CARGPGGIVSIYNEQFF.

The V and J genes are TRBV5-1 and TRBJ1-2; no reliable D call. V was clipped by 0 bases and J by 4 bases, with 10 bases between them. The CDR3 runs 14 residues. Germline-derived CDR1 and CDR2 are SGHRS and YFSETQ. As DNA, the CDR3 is TGCGCCAGCAGCTTGGACGCGAAAAGCTATGGCTACACCTTC. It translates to CASSLDAKSYGYTF.

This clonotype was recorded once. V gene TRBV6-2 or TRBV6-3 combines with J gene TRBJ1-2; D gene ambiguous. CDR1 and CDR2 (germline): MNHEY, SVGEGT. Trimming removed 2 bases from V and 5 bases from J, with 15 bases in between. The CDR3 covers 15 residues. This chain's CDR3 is CASSYKPHLGYGYTF. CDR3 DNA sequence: TGTGCCAGCAGTTACAAACCGCACCTGGGGTATGGCTACACCTTC.

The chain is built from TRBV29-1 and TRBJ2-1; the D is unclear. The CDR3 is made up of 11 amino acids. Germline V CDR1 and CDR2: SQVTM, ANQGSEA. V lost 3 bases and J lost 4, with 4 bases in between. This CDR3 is CSVEMYNEQFF. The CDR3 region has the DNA TGCAGCGTTGAGATGTACAATGAGCAGTTCTTC.

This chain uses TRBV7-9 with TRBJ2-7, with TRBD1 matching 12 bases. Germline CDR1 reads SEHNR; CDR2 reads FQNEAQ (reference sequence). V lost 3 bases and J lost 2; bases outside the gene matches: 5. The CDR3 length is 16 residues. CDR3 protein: CASSLGQGATPYEQYF. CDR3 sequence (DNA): TGTGCCAGCAGCTTGGGACAGGGGGCGACCCCCTACGAGCAGTACTTC.

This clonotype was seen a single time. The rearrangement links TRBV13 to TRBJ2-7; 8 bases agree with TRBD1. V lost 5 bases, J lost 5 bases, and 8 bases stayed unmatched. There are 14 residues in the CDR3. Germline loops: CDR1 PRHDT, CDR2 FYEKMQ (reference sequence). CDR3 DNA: TGTGCCAGCAGCCACCCCCGGACAGGGAACGAGCAGTACTTC. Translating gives CASSHPRTGNEQYF.

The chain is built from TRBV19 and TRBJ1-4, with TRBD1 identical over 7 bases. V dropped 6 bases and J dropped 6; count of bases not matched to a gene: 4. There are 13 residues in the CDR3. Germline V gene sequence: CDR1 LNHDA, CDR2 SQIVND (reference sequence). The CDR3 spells CASSDRAHEKLFF. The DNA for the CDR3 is TGTGCCAGTAGCGACAGGGCCCATGAAAAACTGTTTTTT.

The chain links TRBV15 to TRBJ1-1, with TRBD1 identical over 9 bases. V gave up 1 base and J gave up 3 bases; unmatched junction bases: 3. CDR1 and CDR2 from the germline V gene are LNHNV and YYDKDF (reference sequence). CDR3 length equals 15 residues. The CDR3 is CATSRGTGDDTEAFF. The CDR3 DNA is TGTGCCACCAGCAGAGGGACAGGGGACGACACTGAAGCTTTCTTT.

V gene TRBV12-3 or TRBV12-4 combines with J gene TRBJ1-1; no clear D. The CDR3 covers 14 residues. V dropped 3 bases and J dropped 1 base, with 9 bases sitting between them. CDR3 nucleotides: TGTGCCAGCAGTTTTGGGGTTCCGAACACTGAAGCTTTCTTT. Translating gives CASSFGVPNTEAFF.

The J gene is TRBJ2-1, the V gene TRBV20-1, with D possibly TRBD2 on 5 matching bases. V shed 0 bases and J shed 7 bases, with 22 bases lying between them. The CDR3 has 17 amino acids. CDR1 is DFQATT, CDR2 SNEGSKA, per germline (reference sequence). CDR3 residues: CSARDLITRPTPNEQFF. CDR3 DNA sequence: TGCAGTGCTAGAGATCTTATTACTAGACCTACCCCAAATGAGCAGTTCTTC.

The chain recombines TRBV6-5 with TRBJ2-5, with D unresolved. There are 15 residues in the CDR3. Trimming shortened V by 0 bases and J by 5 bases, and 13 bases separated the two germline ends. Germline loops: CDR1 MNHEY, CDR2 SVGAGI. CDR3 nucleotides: TGTGCCAGCAGTTACTCGCCGGGTGGGGTGGAGACCCAGTACTTC. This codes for CASSYSPGGVETQYF.

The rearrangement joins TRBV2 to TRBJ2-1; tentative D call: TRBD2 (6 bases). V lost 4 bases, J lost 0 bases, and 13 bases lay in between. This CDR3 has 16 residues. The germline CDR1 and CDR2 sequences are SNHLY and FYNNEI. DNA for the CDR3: TGTGCCAGCAGTGGAACTGGCGGGGACTCCTACAATGAGCAGTTCTTC. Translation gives CASSGTGGDSYNEQFF.

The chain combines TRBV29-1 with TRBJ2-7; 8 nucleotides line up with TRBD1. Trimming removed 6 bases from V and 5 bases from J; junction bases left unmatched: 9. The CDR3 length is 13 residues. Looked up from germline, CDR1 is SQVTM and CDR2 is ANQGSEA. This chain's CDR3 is CSVGQGLSHEQYF. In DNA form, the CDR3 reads TGCAGCGTCGGACAGGGTTTGTCCCACGAGCAGTACTTC.

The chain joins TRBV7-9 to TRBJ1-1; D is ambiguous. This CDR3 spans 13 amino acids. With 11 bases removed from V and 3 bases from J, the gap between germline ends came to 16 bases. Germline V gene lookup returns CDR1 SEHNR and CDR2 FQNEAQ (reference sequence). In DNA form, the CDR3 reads TGTGCCCCTTGGACGATCGGAGACACTGAAGCTTTCTTT. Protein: CAPWTIGDTEAFF. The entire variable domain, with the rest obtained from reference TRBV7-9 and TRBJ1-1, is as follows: DTGVSQNPRHKITKRGQNVTFRCDPISEHNRLYWYRQTLGQGPEFLTYFQNEAQLEKSRLLSDRFSAERPKGSFSTLEIQRTEQGDSAMYLCAPWTIGDTEAFFGQGTRLTVV.

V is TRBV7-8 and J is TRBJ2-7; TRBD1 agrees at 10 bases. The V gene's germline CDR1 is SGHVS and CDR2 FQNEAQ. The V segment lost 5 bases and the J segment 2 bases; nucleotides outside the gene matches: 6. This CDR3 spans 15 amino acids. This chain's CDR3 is CASSRGQGSAYEQYF. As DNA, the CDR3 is TGTGCCAGCAGCCGGGGACAGGGGTCTGCCTACGAGCAGTACTTC.

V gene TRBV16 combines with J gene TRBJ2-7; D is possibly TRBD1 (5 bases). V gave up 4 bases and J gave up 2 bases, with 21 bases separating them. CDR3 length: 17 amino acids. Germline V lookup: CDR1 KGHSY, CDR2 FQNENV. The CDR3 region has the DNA TGTGCCAGCAGCCCCTCATCCCCTAGGGGTTCGCCCTACGAGCAGTACTTC. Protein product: CASSPSSPRGSPYEQYF.

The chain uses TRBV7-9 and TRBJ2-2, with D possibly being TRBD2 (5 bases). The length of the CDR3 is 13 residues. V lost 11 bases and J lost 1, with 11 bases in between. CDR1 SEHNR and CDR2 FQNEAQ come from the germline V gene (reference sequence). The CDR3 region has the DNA TGTGCCGGCGGGTTCGTGAACACCGGGGAGCTGTTTTTT. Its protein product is CAGGFVNTGELFF.

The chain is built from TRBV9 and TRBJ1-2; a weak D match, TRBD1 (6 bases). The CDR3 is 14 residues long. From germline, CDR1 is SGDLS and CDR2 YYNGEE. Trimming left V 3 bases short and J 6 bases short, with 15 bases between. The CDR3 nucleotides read TGTGCCAGCAGCGACCCCGGGGAGGGGGATGGCTACACCTTC. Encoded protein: CASSDPGEGDGYTF.

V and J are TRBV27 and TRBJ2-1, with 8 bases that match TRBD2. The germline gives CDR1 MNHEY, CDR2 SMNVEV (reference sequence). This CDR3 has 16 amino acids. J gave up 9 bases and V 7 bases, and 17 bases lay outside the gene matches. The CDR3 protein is CASKHQREQGSGEQFF. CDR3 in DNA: TGTGCCAGCAAACATCAGCGGGAGCAGGGGTCGGGTGAGCAGTTCTTC.

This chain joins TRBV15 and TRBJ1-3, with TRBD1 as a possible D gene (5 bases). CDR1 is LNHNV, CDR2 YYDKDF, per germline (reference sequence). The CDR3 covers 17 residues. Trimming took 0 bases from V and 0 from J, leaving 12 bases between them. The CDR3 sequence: CATSREWGVNSGNTIYF. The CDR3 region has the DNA TGTGCCACCAGCAGAGAATGGGGGGTCAACTCTGGAAACACCATATATTTT.

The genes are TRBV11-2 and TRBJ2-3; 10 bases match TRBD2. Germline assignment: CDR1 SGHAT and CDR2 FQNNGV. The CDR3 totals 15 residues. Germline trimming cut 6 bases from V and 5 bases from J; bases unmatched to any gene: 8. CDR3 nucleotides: TGTGCCAGCAGGCCTCTAGCGGGAGATATAGATACGCAGTATTTT. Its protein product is CASRPLAGDIDTQYF.

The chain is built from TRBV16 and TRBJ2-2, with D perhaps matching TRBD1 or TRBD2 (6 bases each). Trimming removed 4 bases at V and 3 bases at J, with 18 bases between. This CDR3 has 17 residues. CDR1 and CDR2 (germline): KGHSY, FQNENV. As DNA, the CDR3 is TGTGCCAGCAGCCCCCCAGGAGGGGGTGTCGACACCGGGGAGCTGTTTTTT. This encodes CASSPPGGGVDTGELFF.

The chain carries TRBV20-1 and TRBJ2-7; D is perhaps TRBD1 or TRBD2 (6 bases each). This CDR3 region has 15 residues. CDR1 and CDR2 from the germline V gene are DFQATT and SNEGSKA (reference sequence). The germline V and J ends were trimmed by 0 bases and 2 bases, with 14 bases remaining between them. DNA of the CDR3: TGCAGTGCTAGAGATCTTCGGGGGCGCACCTACGAGCAGTACTTC. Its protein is CSARDLRGRTYEQYF.

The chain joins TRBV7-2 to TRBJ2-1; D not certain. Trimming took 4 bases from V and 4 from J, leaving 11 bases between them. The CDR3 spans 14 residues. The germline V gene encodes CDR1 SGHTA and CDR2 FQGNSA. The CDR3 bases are TGTGCCAGCAGCTCGTTGTTGTCGTACAATGAGCAGTTCTTC. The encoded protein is CASSSLLSYNEQFF. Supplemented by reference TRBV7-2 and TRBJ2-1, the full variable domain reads GAGVSQSPSNKVTEKGKDVELRCDPISGHTALYWYRQSLGQGLEFLIYFQGNSAPDKSGLPSDRFSAERTGGSVSTLTIQRTQQEDSAVYLCASSSLLSYNEQFFGPGTRLTVL.

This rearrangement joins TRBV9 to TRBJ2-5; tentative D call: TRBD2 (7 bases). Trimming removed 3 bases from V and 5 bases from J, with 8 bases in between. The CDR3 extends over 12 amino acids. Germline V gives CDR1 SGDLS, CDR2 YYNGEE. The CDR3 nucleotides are TGTGCCAGCAGCGAGGGGGGGGAGACCCAGTACTTC. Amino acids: CASSEGGETQYF. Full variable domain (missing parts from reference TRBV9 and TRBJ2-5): DSGVTQTPKHLITATGQRVTLRCSPRSGDLSVYWYQQSLDQGLQFLIQYYNGEERAKGNILERFSAQQFPDLHSELNLSSLELGDSALYFCASSEGGETQYFGPGTRLLVL.

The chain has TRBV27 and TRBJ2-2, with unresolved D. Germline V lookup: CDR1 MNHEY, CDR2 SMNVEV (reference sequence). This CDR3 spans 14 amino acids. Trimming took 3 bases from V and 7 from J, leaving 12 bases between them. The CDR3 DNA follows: TGTGCCAGCAGTTTGAAGCCTCTCGGCGGGGAGCTGTTTTTT. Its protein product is CASSLKPLGGELFF.